These 7 T cell receptor beta chains share one sample of origin, sequenced in a study of T-cell reconstitution after alpha-beta-depleted transplantation in children. It was with unique molecular identifiers that the TCRbeta library was prepared. TCRdb itself ran the PCR reads through MiXCR, one entry per CDR3 protein. Here the sample spans roughly 570,000 distinct CDR3 sequences, over 25% being singletons. Material: PBMCs, obtained before TCRalphabeta/CD19-depleted stem cell transplant. These receptors were collected from a boy under two years old with Wiskott-Aldrich syndrome, due to receive a stem cell transplant.

This clonotype was observed a handful of times. This chain connects TRBV7-2 to TRBJ2-3, with 7 bases identical to TRBD2. The V and J ends lost 0 bases and 0 bases, in that order; junction bases with no gene match: 3. Germline lookup yields CDR1 SGHTA and CDR2 FQGNSA. The CDR3 is 16 residues long. The CDR3 bases are TGTGCCAGCAGCTTAGCTTTTAGCGGGAGCACAGATACGCAGTATTTT. Translation: CASSLAFSGSTDTQYF.

This chain links TRBV28 with TRBJ1-5; 7 nucleotides match TRBD1. CDR1 and CDR2 (germline): MDHEN, SYDVKM. The CDR3 runs 14 residues. J gave up 0 bases and V 6 bases, and 2 bases lay outside the gene matches. The CDR3 DNA reads as TGTGCCAGCAGGACAGGGCTTAGCAATCAGCCCCAGCATTTT. This translates into CASRTGLSNQPQHF.

CDR3 coding DNA: TGCGCCAGCAGCTTGACACGGGGCACAGATACGCAGTATTTT. It translates to CASSLTRGTDTQYF. The V and J genes are TRBV5-1 and TRBJ2-3; no clear D gene. Germline V gives CDR1 SGHRS, CDR2 YFSETQ. This CDR3 comprises 14 residues. Trimming shortened V by 1 base and J by 1 base, and 7 bases separated the two germline ends.

The J gene is TRBJ2-1, the V gene TRBV5-1; TRBD2 might be the D (6 bases). V was cut by 4 bases and J by 6 bases, with 14 bases left in between. The germline V gene has CDR1 SGHRS and CDR2 YFSETQ. The length of the CDR3 is 14 residues. The CDR3 loop is CASSPGAAGNEQFF. CDR3 in DNA: TGCGCCAGCAGCCCTGGGGCAGCGGGCAATGAGCAGTTCTTC.

The sample holds a few counts of this clonotype. V is TRBV10-2 and J is TRBJ2-1; D might be TRBD2 (5 bases). Germline CDR1 is WSHSY and CDR2 is SAAADI. The CDR3 sequence is 14 residues long. V was pared by 4 bases and J by 6 bases, with 13 bases between. Here the CDR3 reads CASSGRGYGNEQFF. Here the CDR3 DNA reads TGCGCCAGCAGTGGGAGAGGGTATGGCAATGAGCAGTTCTTC.

V and J are TRBV5-1 and TRBJ1-3; the D gene is possibly TRBD1 (5 bases). The CDR3 sequence is 16 residues long. Trimming pared 0 bases from V and 2 bases from J, leaving 12 bases between. Germline values: CDR1 SGHRS, CDR2 YFSETQ. DNA for the CDR3: TGCGCCAGCAGCTTGGCGGAGGGACGGACTGGAAACACCATATATTTT. Protein product: CASSLAEGRTGNTIYF.

The sample holds a few counts of this clonotype. The chain couples TRBV18 to TRBJ1-2; TRBD1 might be the D (6 bases). This CDR3 has 13 amino acids. Germline loops: CDR1 KGHSH, CDR2 LQKENI. Trimming stripped 6 bases from V and 4 bases from J, with 12 bases between. The CDR3 reads CASSLGQTYGYTF. For the CDR3, the DNA is TGTGCCAGCTCCCTTGGACAGACCTATGGCTACACCTTC.